This TCR beta chain is from a study of OX40 agonist ivuxolimab in advanced cancers. Germline loops: CDR1 MRHNA, CDR2 SNTAGT. The CDR3 spans 13 residues. V lost 0 bases to trimming and J lost 8 bases, with 9 bases between them. The data were produced by immunoSEQ multiplex PCR, yet TCRdb's version contains in-frame clones alone and is incomplete. The repertoire holds about 70,000 clones, roughly 90% seen once, with around 2.7% in the top ten. The V and J genes are TRBV6-4 and TRBJ2-3; no clear D gene. Here the sequenced sample was CD4+ or CD8+ T cells sorted from blood, taken in a trial of the OX40 agonist ivuxolimab. The TCR was taken from an adult with an advanced solid tumor such as melanoma, head and neck, liver or kidney cancer. CDR3 loop: CASSDSADGTQYF. As DNA, the CDR3 is TGTGCCAGCAGTGACTCGGCAGACGGTACGCAGTATTTT.